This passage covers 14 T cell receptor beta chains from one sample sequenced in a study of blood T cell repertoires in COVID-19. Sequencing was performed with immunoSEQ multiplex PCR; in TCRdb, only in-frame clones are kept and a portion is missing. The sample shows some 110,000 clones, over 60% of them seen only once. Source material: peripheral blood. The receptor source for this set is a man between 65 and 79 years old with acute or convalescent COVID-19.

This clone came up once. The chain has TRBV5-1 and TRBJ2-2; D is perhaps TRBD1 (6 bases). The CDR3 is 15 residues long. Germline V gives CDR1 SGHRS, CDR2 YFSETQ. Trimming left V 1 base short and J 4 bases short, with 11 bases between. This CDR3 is CASSLIGGLTGELFF. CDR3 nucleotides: TGCGCCAGCAGCTTGATTGGGGGCCTCACCGGGGAGCTGTTTTTT.

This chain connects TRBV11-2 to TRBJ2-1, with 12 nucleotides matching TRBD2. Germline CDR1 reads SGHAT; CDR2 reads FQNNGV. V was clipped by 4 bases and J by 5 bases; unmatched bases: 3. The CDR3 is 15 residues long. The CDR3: CASSSRLAGDNEQFF. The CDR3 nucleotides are TGTGCCAGCAGCTCCCGACTAGCGGGGGACAATGAGCAGTTCTTC.

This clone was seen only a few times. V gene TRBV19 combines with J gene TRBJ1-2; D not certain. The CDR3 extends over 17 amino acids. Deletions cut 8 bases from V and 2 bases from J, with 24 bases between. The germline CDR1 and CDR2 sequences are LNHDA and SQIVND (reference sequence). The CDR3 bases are TGTGCCAGTTTGGAGGGATATTTTGGGTCGAAGAACTATGGCTACACCTTC. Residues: CASLEGYFGSKNYGYTF.

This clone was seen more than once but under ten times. DNA of the CDR3: TGCGCCAGCAGCCAAACCCCCGTTAGGGGGCTAAATCAGCCCCAGCATTTT. This encodes CASSQTPVRGLNQPQHF. The chain has TRBV4-1 and TRBJ1-5, with 7 bases aligning to TRBD1. This CDR3 is built from 17 residues. The V and J ends lost 2 bases and 4 bases, in that order; junction bases with no gene match: 11. Germline V gene sequence: CDR1 MGHRA, CDR2 YSYEKL.

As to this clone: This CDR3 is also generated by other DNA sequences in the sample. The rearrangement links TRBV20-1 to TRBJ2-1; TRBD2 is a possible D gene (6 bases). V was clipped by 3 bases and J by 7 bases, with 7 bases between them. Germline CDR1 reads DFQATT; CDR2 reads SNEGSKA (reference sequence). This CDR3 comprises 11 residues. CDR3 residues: CSARTSNEQFF. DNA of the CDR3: TGCAGTGCTAGGACTAGTAATGAGCAGTTCTTC.

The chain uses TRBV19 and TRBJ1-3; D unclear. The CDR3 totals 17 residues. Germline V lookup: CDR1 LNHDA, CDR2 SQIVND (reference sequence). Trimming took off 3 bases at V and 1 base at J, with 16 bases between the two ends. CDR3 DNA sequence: TGTGCCAGTAGTATTAACCCCGGGGATGCGTCTGGAAACACCATATATTTT. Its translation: CASSINPGDASGNTIYF.

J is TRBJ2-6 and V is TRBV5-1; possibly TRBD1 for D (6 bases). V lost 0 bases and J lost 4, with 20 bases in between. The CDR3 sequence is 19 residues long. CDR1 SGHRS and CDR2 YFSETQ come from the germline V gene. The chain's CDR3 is CASSLALQGTVSGANVLTF. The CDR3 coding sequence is TGCGCCAGCAGCTTGGCCCTACAGGGTACTGTCTCGGGGGCCAACGTCCTGACTTTC.

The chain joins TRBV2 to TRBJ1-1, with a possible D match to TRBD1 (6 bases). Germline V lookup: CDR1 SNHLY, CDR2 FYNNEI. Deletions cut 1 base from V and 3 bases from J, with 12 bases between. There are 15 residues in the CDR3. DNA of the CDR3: TGTGCCAGCAGTGAAGATGGGACACTCTACACTGAAGCTTTCTTT. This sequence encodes CASSEDGTLYTEAFF.

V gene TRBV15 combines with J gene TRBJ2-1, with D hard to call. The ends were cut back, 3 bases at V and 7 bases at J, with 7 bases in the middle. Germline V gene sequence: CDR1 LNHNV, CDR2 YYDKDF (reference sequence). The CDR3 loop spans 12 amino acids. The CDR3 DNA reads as TGTGCCACCAGCAGGGCAGGTAATGAGCAGTTCTTC. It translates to CATSRAGNEQFF.

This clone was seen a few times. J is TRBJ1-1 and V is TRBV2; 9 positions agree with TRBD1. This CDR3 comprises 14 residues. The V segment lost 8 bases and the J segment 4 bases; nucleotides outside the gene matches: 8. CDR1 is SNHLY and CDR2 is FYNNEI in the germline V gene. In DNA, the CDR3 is TGTGCCAGCGGAAACAGGGGGCTTGGCACTGAAGCTTTCTTT. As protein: CASGNRGLGTEAFF.

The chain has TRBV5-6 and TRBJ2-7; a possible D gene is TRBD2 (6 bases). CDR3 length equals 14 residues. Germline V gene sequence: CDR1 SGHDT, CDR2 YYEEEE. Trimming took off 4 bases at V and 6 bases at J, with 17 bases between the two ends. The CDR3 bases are TGTGCCAGCAGCCCCCGGGCGGGGAGAGGCGAGCAGTACTTC. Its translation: CASSPRAGRGEQYF.

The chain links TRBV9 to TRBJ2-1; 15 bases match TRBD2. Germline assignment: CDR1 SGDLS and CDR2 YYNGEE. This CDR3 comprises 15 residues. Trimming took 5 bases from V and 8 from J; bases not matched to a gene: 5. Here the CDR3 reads CASSGGLAGGYEQFF. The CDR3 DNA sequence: TGTGCCAGCAGTGGGGGACTAGCGGGAGGCTATGAGCAGTTCTTC.

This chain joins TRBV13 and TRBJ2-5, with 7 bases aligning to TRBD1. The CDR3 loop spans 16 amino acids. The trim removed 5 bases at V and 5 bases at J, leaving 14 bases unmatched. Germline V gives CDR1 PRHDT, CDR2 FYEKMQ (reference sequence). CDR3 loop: CASSPRDSPFGETQYF. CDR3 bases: TGTGCCAGCAGCCCTCGGGACAGTCCCTTCGGGGAGACCCAGTACTTC.

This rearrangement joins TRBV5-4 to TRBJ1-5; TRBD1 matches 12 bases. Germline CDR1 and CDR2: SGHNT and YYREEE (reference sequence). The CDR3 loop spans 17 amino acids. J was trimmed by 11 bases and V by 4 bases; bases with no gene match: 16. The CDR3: CASSPYPGTGGRVAQHF. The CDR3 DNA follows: TGTGCCAGCAGCCCGTACCCCGGGACAGGGGGCCGGGTGGCCCAGCATTTT.